This TCR beta chain was captured in a study of CD8+CD57+ T cells in acquired aplastic anemia. Study-level findings and limits: Levels of CD8+ Simpson's diversity were not significantly distinct in patients versus controls.

The junction had 4 bases not matched to a gene; V was cut back by 4 bases and J by 6 bases. CDR1 and CDR2 (germline): SNHLY, FYNNEI. CDR3 length: 14 residues. Investigators profiled TCR beta VDJ and CDR3 from genomic DNA template. TCRdb analysed the reads with MiXCR anew, one entry per CDR3 protein. The data contain about 120,000 distinct CDR3 sequences, roughly 55% of them seen just once; the ten biggest clones take up 25% to 35%. Concerning this clonotype itself: Its matching antigen is unknown.

All sequencing subjects had displayed CD8+CD57+ cell expansion on flow cytometry. Untreated patients provided the blood samples, with no therapy given before sampling. The material sequenced was sorted CD4+, CD8+, or CD8+CD57+ T cells (not recorded which) from PBMCs. This chain joins TRBV2 and TRBJ1-5; 9 bases fit TRBD1. This receptor was identified in a human donor with aplastic anemia. CDR3 bases: TGTGCCAGCAGTGGGACAGGGGACAGTCAGCCCCAGCATTTT. Translation gives CASSGTGDSQPQHF.